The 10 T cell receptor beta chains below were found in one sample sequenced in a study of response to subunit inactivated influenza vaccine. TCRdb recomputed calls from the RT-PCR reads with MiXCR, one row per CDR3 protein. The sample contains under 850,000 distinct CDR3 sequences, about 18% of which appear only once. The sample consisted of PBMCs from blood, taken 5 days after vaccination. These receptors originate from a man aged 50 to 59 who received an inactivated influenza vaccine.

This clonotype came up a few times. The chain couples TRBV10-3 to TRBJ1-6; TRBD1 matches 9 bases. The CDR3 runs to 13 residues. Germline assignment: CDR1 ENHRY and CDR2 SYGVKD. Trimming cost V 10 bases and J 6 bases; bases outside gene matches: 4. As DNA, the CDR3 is TGTGCCACAGGGACAGGGCGTAATTCACCCCTCCACTTT. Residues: CATGTGRNSPLHF.

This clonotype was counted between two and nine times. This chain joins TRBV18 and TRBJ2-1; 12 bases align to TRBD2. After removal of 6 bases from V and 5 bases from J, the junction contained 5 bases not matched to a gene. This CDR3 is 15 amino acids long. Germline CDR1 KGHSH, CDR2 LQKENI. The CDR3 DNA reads TGTGCCAGCTCCCAACTAGCGGGAGGAAACAATGAGCAGTTCTTC. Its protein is CASSQLAGGNNEQFF.

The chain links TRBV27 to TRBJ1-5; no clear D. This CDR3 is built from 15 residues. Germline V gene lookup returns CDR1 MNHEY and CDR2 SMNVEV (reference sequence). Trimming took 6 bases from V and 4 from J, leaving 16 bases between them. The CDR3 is CASSSWTQFNQPQHF. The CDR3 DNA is TGTGCCAGCAGCTCGTGGACCCAATTTAATCAGCCCCAGCATTTT.

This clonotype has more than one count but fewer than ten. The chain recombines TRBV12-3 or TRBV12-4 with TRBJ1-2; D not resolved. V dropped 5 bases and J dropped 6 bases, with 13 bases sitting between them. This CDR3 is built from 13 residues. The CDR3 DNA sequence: TGTGCCAGCAGTCCCTCAGGACGGAATGGCTACACCTTC. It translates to CASSPSGRNGYTF.

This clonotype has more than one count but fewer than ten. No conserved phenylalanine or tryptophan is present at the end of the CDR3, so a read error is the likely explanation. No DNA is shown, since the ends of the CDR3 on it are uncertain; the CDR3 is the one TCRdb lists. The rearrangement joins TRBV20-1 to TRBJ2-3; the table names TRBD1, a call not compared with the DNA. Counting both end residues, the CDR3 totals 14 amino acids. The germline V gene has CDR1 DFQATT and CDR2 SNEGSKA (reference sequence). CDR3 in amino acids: CSASEGGAQIRSTY.

The CDR3 DNA reads as TGCAGTGCTGCTCTAGCGGGAGGCAGAGATACGCAGTATTTT. Translated: CSAALAGGRDTQYF. This chain links TRBV20-1 with TRBJ2-3; 11 bases line up with TRBD2. V dropped 5 bases and J dropped 5; count of bases not matched to a gene: 6. Germline lookup yields CDR1 DFQATT and CDR2 SNEGSKA (reference sequence). The CDR3 is made up of 14 amino acids.

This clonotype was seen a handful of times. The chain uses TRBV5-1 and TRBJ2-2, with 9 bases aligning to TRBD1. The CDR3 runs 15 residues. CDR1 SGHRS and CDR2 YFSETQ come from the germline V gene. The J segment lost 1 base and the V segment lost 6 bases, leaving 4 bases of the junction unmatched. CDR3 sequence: CASNTDRGNTGELFF. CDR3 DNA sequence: TGCGCCAGCAATACGGACAGGGGGAACACCGGGGAGCTGTTTTTT.

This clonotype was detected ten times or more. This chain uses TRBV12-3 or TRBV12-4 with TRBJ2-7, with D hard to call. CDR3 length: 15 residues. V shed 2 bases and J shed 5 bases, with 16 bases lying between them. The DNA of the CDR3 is TGTGCCAGCAGTTTATCTCTGTATGTGGCGAACGAGCAGTACTTC. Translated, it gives CASSLSLYVANEQYF.

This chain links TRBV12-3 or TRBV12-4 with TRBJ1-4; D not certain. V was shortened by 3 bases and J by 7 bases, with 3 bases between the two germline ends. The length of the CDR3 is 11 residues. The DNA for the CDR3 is TGTGCCAGCAGTTTTAGTGAAAAACTGTTTTTT. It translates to CASSFSEKLFF.

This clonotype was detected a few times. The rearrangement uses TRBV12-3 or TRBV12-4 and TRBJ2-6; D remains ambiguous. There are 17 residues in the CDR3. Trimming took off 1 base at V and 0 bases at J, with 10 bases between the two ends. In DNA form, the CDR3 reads TGTGCCAGCAGTTTAGTTGTTTCGGGCTCTGGGGCCAACGTCCTGACTTTC. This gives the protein CASSLVVSGSGANVLTF.